This TCR beta chain emerged from a study of blood T cells in healthy people across ages. Notes on the study in general: Roughly linearly, TCR beta diversity per million T cells fell as age increased.

Together with a sample-barcoded 5' primer, a J-beta primer mix was included in a second PCR lasting about 7 to 12 cycles. TCRdb reanalysed the 5' RACE reads using MiXCR and keeps one entry per CDR3 protein. The sample shows approximately 900,000 distinct CDR3 sequences, about 27% of them seen only once. Isolation yielded PBMCs, at least 6 million per sample, in every case. This clonotype came up a few times. What it recognizes is unknown. The CDR3 covers 15 residues. Trimming stripped 7 bases from V and 1 base from J, with 16 bases between. The germline CDR1 and CDR2 sequences are SEHNR and FQNEAQ (reference sequence). These data also featured in a second study, about T cells of mothers and their children.

This chain links TRBV7-9 with TRBJ1-2, with D perhaps TRBD1 (6 bases). Sample: blood. The receptor's source is a woman in her thirties or forties in good health. DNA of the CDR3: TGTGCCAGCACTAGGGTGGCAGGGGATAACTATGGCTACACCTTC. Translation: CASTRVAGDNYGYTF.